This T cell receptor (beta chain) was recovered during a study of identical twins. V lost 5 bases, J lost 0 bases, and 10 bases stayed unmatched. This CDR3 spans 17 amino acids. Germline V CDR1 and CDR2: MNHNS, SASEGT. Each CDR3 protein is one row after TCRdb ran MiXCR on the 5' RACE reads. Of 650,000 to 750,000 distinct CDR3 sequences listed, 21% were seen once; the top ten hold roughly 4%. This clonotype was observed a few times. In addition, the sample was reused for a study of T cells expressing NK-cell markers. That publication notes: Each TCR beta repertoire originated in sorted T cells that were CD3+CD56+NKG2C+, CD3+CD56+NKG2C- or CD3+CD56-NKG2C+. Unclear, still, was the HCMV specificity of the expanded NKG2C+ T cell clones.

This receptor was identified in a woman aged 18-29 years in good health. Specimen: PBMCs. This chain uses TRBV6-1 with TRBJ2-3, with 8 bases lining up with TRBD1. In DNA form, the CDR3 reads TGTGCCAGCAGTCGGAGGCGGGACAGGAGGAGCACAGATACGCAGTATTTT. Translated: CASSRRRDRRSTDTQYF.